The source of this T cell receptor (beta chain) is a study of blood T cell repertoires in COVID-19. Across the study: The United States, Italy and Spain supplied acute and convalescent COVID-19 samples. Sources were T cells, B-cell-depleted T cells, or PBMCs; the material itself was cDNA or gDNA.

Germline CDR1 and CDR2: LGHNA and YNFKEQ. V was shortened by 0 bases and J by 8 bases, with 10 bases between the two germline ends. The CDR3 totals 14 residues. Source study methods: Reference gene primer amplification in the assay estimated nucleated cell counts. Generated by immunoSEQ multiplex PCR, the TCRdb table keeps only in-frame clones and is missing some. That table gives V, J and clone size, and the DNA gave D and trimming. The data contain fewer than 200,000 clones, around 80% of them singletons. This receptor was obtained from a man aged 70 or older with active or convalescent COVID-19. This rearrangement joins TRBV4-2 to TRBJ1-4; D unclear. Sequencing was carried out using peripheral blood. CDR3 DNA sequence: TGTGCCAGCAGCCAAGACGCAGAGCGGGAAAAACTGTTTTTT. Translated: CASSQDAEREKLFF.